This T cell receptor (beta chain) originates from a study of preoperative IRX-2 immunotherapy in early breast cancer (dated by TCRdb to the late 2010s). Library prep was done by the immunoSEQ multiplex PCR assay. The table was pulled from immuneACCESS by TCRdb, which kept in-frame rearrangements only. Such tables lose some clones; where checked, under half of the loss comes from unresolved V genes, and the rest has no known cause. Recorded for this sample are about 6,600 clones; 70% to 80% of them occurred a single time. The ten largest clones represent more than 15% of the sample. In regard to this clone: No antigen is known for it. Nothing much larger sits one base from this clone, and base qualities are not available.

CDR1 is given as MDHEN and CDR2 as SYDVKM, both from the germline V gene. V is pared back by 6 bases and J by 8 bases, with 17 bases lying between the germline termini. Taken from cysteine to phenylalanine, the CDR3 has 15 residues. The kept DNA is CDR3 alone, 45 bases in frame from the first base. The treatment or condition label here, explained by the study, means: preoperative locoregional IRX-2 cytokine immunotherapy. The samples were obtained from a phase Ib study that tested preoperative, locoregional IRX-2 cytokine immunotherapy designed to prime immune responses. Before surgery, IRX-2 was given to the donors, who were patients with early-stage breast cancer.

This receptor was obtained from a human donor with breast cancer. In this chain, TRBV28 is recombined with TRBJ1-6; the D gene is unclear. The sample was tumor tissue, taken before IRX-2 immunotherapy. CDR3 sequence: CASRLQPSAYSPLHF. The DNA is as follows: TGTGCCAGCAGGTTACAGCCCTCGGCGTATTCACCCCTCCACTTT.